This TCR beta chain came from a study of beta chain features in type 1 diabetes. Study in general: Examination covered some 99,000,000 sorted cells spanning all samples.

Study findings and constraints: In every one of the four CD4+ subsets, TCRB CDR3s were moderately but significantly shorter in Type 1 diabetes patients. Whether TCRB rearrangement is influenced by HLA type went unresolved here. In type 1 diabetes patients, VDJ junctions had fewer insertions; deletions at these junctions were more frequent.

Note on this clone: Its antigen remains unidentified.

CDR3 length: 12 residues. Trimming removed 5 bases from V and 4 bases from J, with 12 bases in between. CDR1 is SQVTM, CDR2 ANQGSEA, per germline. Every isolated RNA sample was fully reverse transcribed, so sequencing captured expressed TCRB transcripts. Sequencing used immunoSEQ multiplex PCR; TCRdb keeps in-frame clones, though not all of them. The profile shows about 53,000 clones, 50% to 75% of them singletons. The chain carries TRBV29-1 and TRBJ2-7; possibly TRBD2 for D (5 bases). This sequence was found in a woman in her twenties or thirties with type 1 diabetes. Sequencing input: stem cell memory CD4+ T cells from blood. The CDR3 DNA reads TGCAGCGTTTTGTCGGGGAATTACGAGCAGTACTTC. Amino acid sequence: CSVLSGNYEQYF.